Listed below are T cell receptor beta chains from one sample, sequenced in a study of graft-versus-host responses after intestinal transplantation. Using immunoSEQ multiplex PCR, the repertoire was profiled, and TCRdb retains in-frame clones only, with some absent. The table lists about 51,000 clones, 89% of them singletons. For these TCRs, the target antigens are not known. Here the sequenced sample was unstimulated CD4+ T cells sorted from spleen or lymph node cells, taken before transplant. The receptor source for this set is a human donor who was the organ donor for an intestinal transplant. CDR3s include the opening cysteine and the closing phenylalanine or tryptophan. The order of the fields is D gene, clone size, J gene, V gene, CDR3 DNA, CDR3 protein. A D gene is named only where the DNA matches it firmly. The size entry is marked missing in some rows and otherwise reads once, few, many or a size class.

. | once | TRBJ2-3 | TRBV7-2 | TGTGCCAGCAGCTTAGGGCAGGGGATGGATACGCAGTATTTT | CASSLGQGMDTQYF
TRBD2 | . | TRBJ2-7 | TRBV7-2 | TGTGCCAGCAGCTTGGCAGCGGGATCCTCCTACGAGCAGTACTTC | CASSLAAGSSYEQYF
. | . | TRBJ2-7 | TRBV5-6 | TGTGCCAGCAGCTTGGTGTGGTCACAGACCTACGAGCAGTACTTC | CASSLVWSQTYEQYF
TRBD2 | . | TRBJ2-5 | TRBV4-3 | TGCGCCAGCAGCCAAGCAATAGCGGGAGCGATGTACCAAGAGACCCAGTACTTC | CASSQAIAGAMYQETQYF
TRBD1 | . | TRBJ2-7 | TRBV27 | TGTGCCAGCAGTCCCCGCCCCAACCGGGACAGGGGGCCAGGTCCCTACGAGCAGTACTTC | CASSPRPNRDRGPGPYEQYF
. | . | TRBJ1-1 | TRBV5-1 | TGCGCCAGCAAGGTCGGGGGGCACACTGAAGCTTTCTTT | CASKVGGHTEAFF
. | . | TRBJ2-7 | TRBV7-9 | TGTGCCAGCAGCCCGACAGCATCCTACGAGCAGTACTTC | CASSPTASYEQYF
. | . | TRBJ2-5 | TRBV30 | TGTGCCTGGAGTCAGCGGGAGACCCAGTACTTC | CAWSQRETQYF
. | . | TRBJ2-1 | TRBV2 | TGTGCCAGCCGACTCGAGGTCAATGAGCAGTTCTTC | CASRLEVNEQFF
. | . | TRBJ2-4 | TRBV21-1 | TGTGCCAGCACCCCAGACCGGGACAGGGGTTGTATTGCCAAAAACATTCAGTACTTC | CASTPDRDRGCIAKNIQYF
TRBD2 | . | TRBJ2-4 | TRBV13 | TGTGCCAGCAGCATCCGGACTAGCGGGAGGGGTAGCATTCAGTACTTC | CASSIRTSGRGSIQYF
. | . | TRBJ2-7 | TRBV28 | TGTGCCAGCAGTTTCTCCACAGGTCGGCACGAGCAGTACTTC | CASSFSTGRHEQYF
. | . | TRBJ2-7 | TRBV21-1 | TGTGCCAGCAGCAAATTTGAACTAGCATACGAGCAGTACTTC | CASSKFELAYEQYF
. | . | TRBJ2-1 | TRBV5-1 | TGCGCCAGCAGCTTACCCGGAGTAGCGGTCAATGAGCAGTTCTTC | CASSLPGVAVNEQFF
TRBD2 | once | TRBJ2-2 | TRBV28 | TGTGCCAGCAGTCCTACAAGGAGTAGGCTAGCGGGCCAAGGGGGGACCGGGGAGCTGTTTTTT | CASSPTRSRLAGQGGTGELFF
. | . | TRBJ1-5 | TRBV7-6 | TGTGCCAGCAGCTTGGCAGGGAGGCATCAGCCCCAGCATTTT | CASSLAGRHQPQHF
TRBD2 | . | TRBJ2-3 | TRBV7-9 | TGTGCCAGCAGCGCCCGACTAGCGGGAGTGGGGTCAGATACGCAGTATTTT | CASSARLAGVGSDTQYF
TRBD1 | . | TRBJ1-3 | TRBV11-3 | TGTGCCAGCAGCGAGGGACAGGGTGGAAACACCATATATTTT | CASSEGQGGNTIYF
. | . | TRBJ2-3 | TRBV6-1 | TGTGCCAGTGACTATACTTTCACAGATACGCAGTATTTT | CASDYTFTDTQYF
. | . | TRBJ1-1 | TRBV4-1 | TGCGCCAGCAGCCAAGCTCCCGCAGGGAACACTGAAGCTTTCTTT | CASSQAPAGNTEAFF
TRBD1 | . | TRBJ2-6 | TRBV28 | TGTGCCACGTCCTCAGGGGGCCGAGCGGGTGGGGCCAACGTCCTGACTTTC | CATSSGGRAGGANVLTF
. | once | TRBJ1-3 | TRBV28 | TGTGCCAGCAGTGAAGACGGAGCCTCTGGAAACACCATATATTTT | CASSEDGASGNTIYF
. | . | TRBJ2-1 | TRBV4-1 | TGCGCCAGCAGCCAAGGAGGGACTTCCTACAATGAGCAGTTCTTC | CASSQGGTSYNEQFF
TRBD2 | once | TRBJ2-7 | TRBV10-3 | TGTGCCATCAGTGACACTCCGGGACTAGCGGGAGATCGGTCCTACGAGCAGTACTTC | CAISDTPGLAGDRSYEQYF
. | . | TRBJ2-5 | TRBV6-1 | TGTGCCAGCAGTGAAAAGGGCAGGGGGGAAGAGACCCAGTACTTC | CASSEKGRGEETQYF
. | . | TRBJ2-7 | TRBV27 | TGTGCCAGCAGGGAGTTGCGGGACTCACGCTCCTACGAGCAGTACTTC | CASRELRDSRSYEQYF
TRBD1 | . | TRBJ1-5 | TRBV6-6 | TGTGCCAGCAGTTATGCCCAGGGGGCGGGTCAGCCCCAGCATTTT | CASSYAQGAGQPQHF
. | . | TRBJ1-1 | TRBV2 | TGTGCCAGCGTTGGCCAGCGGTTTGGAGCTTTCTTT | CASVGQRFGAFF
TRBD1 | . | TRBJ2-7 | TRBV7-8 | TGTGCCAGCAGCTTAGCGGGGACAGAAGGTCAGCAGTACTTC | CASSLAGTEGQQYF
. | . | TRBJ2-5 | TRBV7-8 | TGTGCCAGCAGCTTAGACGGAGCTGAGACCCAGTACTTC | CASSLDGAETQYF
. | . | TRBJ2-4 | TRBV6-6 | TGTGCCAGCAGTGACAGGACATTGGGAACTCAGTACTTC | CASSDRTLGTQYF
TRBD1 | few | TRBJ1-5 | TRBV28 | TGTGCCAGCAGTTCATCCGGGACAGGGAGCAATCAGCCCCAGCATTTT | CASSSSGTGSNQPQHF
. | . | TRBJ1-5 | TRBV19 | TGTGCCAGCAGGGCTTATAGCAATCAGCCCCAGCATTTT | CASRAYSNQPQHF
. | . | TRBJ1-1 | TRBV5-6 | TGTGCCAGCAGCCTCCGAGGGGGGGGGAACACTGAAGCTTTCTTT | CASSLRGGGNTEAFF
. | . | TRBJ2-1 | TRBV7-2 | TGTGCCAGCAGCCCTAGTGGGGGGTCCTACAATGAGCAGTTCTTC | CASSPSGGSYNEQFF
. | . | TRBJ2-7 | TRBV6-1 | TGTGCCAGCAGTGAGGGTAGCGCCTCGGGGTACGAGCAGTACTTC | CASSEGSASGYEQYF
. | . | TRBJ2-2 | TRBV10-3 | TGTGCCATCAGTGAGGAAGCGGCAAGTGAGAGGGAGCTGTTTTTT | CAISEEAASERELFF
TRBD1 | . | TRBJ1-4 | TRBV7-2 | TGTGCCAGCAGCCGGACAGGGAATGAAAAACTGTTTTTT | CASSRTGNEKLFF
. | . | TRBJ1-6 | TRBV18 | TGTGCCAGCTCACAGGACAGCTATAATTCACCCCTCCACTTT | CASSQDSYNSPLHF
. | . | TRBJ1-2 | TRBV18 | TGTGCCAGCTCACCGACGACAGGCAACTATGGCTACACCTTC | CASSPTTGNYGYTF
TRBD1 | . | TRBJ2-1 | TRBV19 | TGTGCCAGTCAGAGACAGGGAGCCTACAATGAGCAGTTCTTC | CASQRQGAYNEQFF
TRBD2 | . | TRBJ2-7 | TRBV28 | TGTGCCAGCAGTTTAATACGACTAGCGGGAGACCACTCCTACGAGCAGTACTTC | CASSLIRLAGDHSYEQYF
. | few | TRBJ2-1 | TRBV5-5 | TGTGCCAGCAGCTTACGGGACTCTGACAATGAGCAGTTCTTC | CASSLRDSDNEQFF
TRBD2 | . | TRBJ2-7 | TRBV10-2 | TGCGCCAGCAGTGAGCCCCAGGACCTAGCGGGAGGATCGGGCGAGCAGTACTTC | CASSEPQDLAGGSGEQYF
TRBD1 | . | TRBJ1-5 | TRBV28 | TGTGCCAGCAGTTTGGGACAGGGCAATCAGCCCCAGCATTTT | CASSLGQGNQPQHF
TRBD2 | . | TRBJ2-7 | TRBV7-9 | TGTGCCAGCACCCTTAGCGCTGGACTAGCGGGATACGAGCAGTACTTC | CASTLSAGLAGYEQYF
. | . | TRBJ1-1 | TRBV6-1 | TGTGCCAGCAGGATGACCTCGTGGGGGCGCACTGAAGCTTTCTTT | CASRMTSWGRTEAFF
TRBD2 | . | TRBJ2-7 | TRBV5-1 | TGCGCCAGCAGCTTATCGCCTAGCGGTTACGAGCAGTACTTC | CASSLSPSGYEQYF
. | . | TRBJ1-2 | TRBV30 | TGTGCCTGGAGTGTACATGGAGTCGTTGGCTACACCTTC | CAWSVHGVVGYTF
TRBD1 | . | TRBJ2-1 | TRBV5-1 | TGCGCCAGCAGCTTTAGATCAGGGGGCGGGAATGAGCAGTTCTTC | CASSFRSGGGNEQFF
. | . | TRBJ2-1 | TRBV5-1 | TGCGCCAGCAGCTTCGGCAATGAGCAGTTCTTC | CASSFGNEQFF
TRBD1 | . | TRBJ1-3 | TRBV4-2 | TGTGCCAGCAGCCAAGACGAGGGGGCCAGCTCTGGAAACACCATATATTTT | CASSQDEGASSGNTIYF
. | . | TRBJ2-2 | TRBV28 | TGTGCCAGCAGATTCTCCGGACAGCGGTTGGACACCGGGGAGCTGTTTTTT | CASRFSGQRLDTGELFF
. | . | TRBJ2-2 | TRBV5-1 | TGCGCCAGCAGCTCAATTCCACAGGAACACACCGGGGAGCTGTTTTTT | CASSSIPQEHTGELFF
TRBD1 | once | TRBJ1-2 | TRBV6-1 | TGTGCCAGCAGTTCACAACAGGGGAACTATGGCTACACCTTC | CASSSQQGNYGYTF
. | . | TRBJ1-2 | TRBV30 | TGTGCCTGGAGTGCGGTGGGCGCCGGTGGCTACACCTTC | CAWSAVGAGGYTF
TRBD1 | . | TRBJ2-1 | TRBV9 | TGTGCCAGCAGCGCGGGACAGGGTAACTCCTACAATGAGCAGTTCTTC | CASSAGQGNSYNEQFF
. | . | TRBJ2-7 | TRBV6-5 | TGTGCCAGCACCAGAGGTCCGGGACAAACCTACGAGCAGTACTTC | CASTRGPGQTYEQYF